Presented here are 29 T cell receptor beta chains from one specimen sequenced in a study of tumor and adjacent non-tumor tissue in lung cancer. The template was RNA from unsorted bulk tissue. A modified ARM-PCR protocol with three rounds of nested PCR amplified TCRbeta. In TCRdb, the multiplex PCR reads were re-called with MiXCR into one record per CDR3 protein. The data contain under 95,000 distinct CDR3 sequences, roughly 70% of them singletons. The sequenced sample consisted of lung tumor tissue. Receptors originate from a man between 60 and 75 years old with non-small cell lung cancer.

Only one count was recorded for this clonotype. The germline gene is not matched at one end of the junction; a read error may be the cause. This chain uses TRBV24-1 with TRBJ2-7; D remains ambiguous. CDR3 length: 10 residues. The germline gives CDR1 KGHDR, CDR2 SFDVKD. The CDR3 loop is CDPFSYEQHF. The CDR3 DNA is TGTGACCCGTTCTCGTACGAGCAGCACTTC.

Only a few counts were recorded for this clonotype. A read error is possible here, since a much larger clone lies one base away. The chain combines TRBV11-2 with TRBJ2-7; D remains ambiguous. Germline V gene sequence: CDR1 SGHAT, CDR2 FQNNGV. The CDR3 has 15 amino acids. The V end lost 6 bases, the J end lost 2 bases, and 17 bases lay between the germline ends. CDR3 sequence: CASRWSPAVTYEQYF. The CDR3 region has the DNA TGTGCCAGCAGATGGTCCCCGGCAGTTACCTACGAGCAGTACTTC.

This chain joins TRBV6-1 and TRBJ2-1, with 13 nucleotides matching TRBD2. V was pared by 7 bases and J by 9 bases, with 9 bases of the junction left unmatched. CDR1 is MNHNS, CDR2 SASEGT, per germline. The CDR3 totals 15 residues. This CDR3 reads CASISGLAGVSEQFF. In DNA, the CDR3 is TGTGCCAGCATCTCTGGACTAGCGGGAGTCAGTGAGCAGTTCTTC.

In the case of this clonotype: The germline gene is not matched at one end of the junction; a read error may be the cause. V gene TRBV12-3 or TRBV12-4 combines with J gene TRBJ2-5, with 7 bases lining up with TRBD1. This CDR3 comprises 14 residues. The CDR3 nucleotides are TGTGCCAGCAGTTTAGCGTACAGGGGAGAGACCCGGTACTTC. Translation: CASSLAYRGETRYF.

This clonotype was detected ten times or more. J is TRBJ1-2 and V is TRBV7-8; D uncertain. Germline CDR1 reads SGHVS; CDR2 reads FQNEAQ. Trimming stripped 7 bases from V and 7 bases from J, with 19 bases between. The CDR3 contains 14 residues. CDR3 DNA sequence: TGTGCCAGCACCGCGCCTCCCTCCATGTCTGGCTACACCTTC. It is translated as CASTAPPSMSGYTF.

This clonotype was recorded once. V and J are TRBV10-3 and TRBJ2-2; D is unclear. The CDR3 loop spans 16 amino acids. V was clipped by 0 bases and J by 7 bases, with 15 bases between them. Per germline, CDR1 ENHRY and CDR2 SYGVKD. CDR3 region: CAISESQSKSGGELFF. In DNA form, the CDR3 reads TGTGCCATCAGTGAGTCTCAATCAAAAAGTGGCGGGGAGCTGTTTTTT.

Only a few counts were recorded for this clonotype. Germline and junction disagree at one end, which may indicate a read error. The rearrangement joins TRBV4-1 to TRBJ1-5; a weak D match, TRBD1 (5 bases). This CDR3 region has 15 residues. Germline CDR1 reads MGHRA; CDR2 reads YSYEKL. CDR3 nucleotide sequence: TGCGCCAGTAGCCAAGATCAGGGATCGAATCAGTCCCAGCATTTT. Its translation is CASSQDQGSNQSQHF.

The CDR3 DNA reads as TGTGCCAGCAGCTTCGGACTAGCGGGAGCCCTCGTAGATACGCAGTATTTT. Translated, it gives CASSFGLAGALVDTQYF. This chain links TRBV5-6 with TRBJ2-3; TRBD2 aligns across 13 bases. In germline, CDR1 is SGHDT, CDR2 YYEEEE. This CDR3 is built from 17 residues. Trimming cost V 2 bases and J 5 bases; bases outside gene matches: 8.

Comment on this clonotype: Germline and junction disagree at one end, which may indicate a read error. J is TRBJ1-2 and V is TRBV5-4; no firm D call. Germline CDR1 reads SGHNT; CDR2 reads YYREEE (reference sequence). This CDR3 spans 12 amino acids. CDR3 region: CVSSTSDYAYTF. The CDR3 DNA is TGTGTCAGCAGCACCTCAGACTATGCTTACACCTTC.

This clonotype was found a few times. The V gene is TRBV28, the J gene TRBJ2-3; D is undetermined. Germline V gives CDR1 MDHEN, CDR2 SYDVKM. V was shortened by 5 bases and J by 5 bases, with 14 bases between the two germline ends. This CDR3 has 14 residues. In DNA form, the CDR3 reads TGTGCCAGCAGTCCCAAAAACTGGGGAGATACGCAGTATTTT. This translates into CASSPKNWGDTQYF.

The J gene is TRBJ1-6, the V gene TRBV20-1, with a weak D call TRBD1 (5 bases). Germline lookup yields CDR1 DFQATT and CDR2 SNEGSKA (reference sequence). This CDR3 has 15 amino acids. Here the CDR3 reads CTDRSPDRGNSPLHF. As DNA, the CDR3 is TGCACTGATAGATCCCCTGACAGAGGAAATTCACCCCTCCACTTT.

In the case of this clonotype: One end of the junction varies from germline; a read error may be responsible. The V and J genes are TRBV12-3 or TRBV12-4 and TRBJ1-4; possible D gene TRBD1, 5 bases. The CDR3 runs to 15 residues. DNA for the CDR3: TGTACCAGCAGCCCCATTGGGGCAGATAATGAAAAACTGTTTTTT. It translates to CTSSPIGADNEKLFF.

About this clonotype itself: Sequence at one end of the junction differs from germline and may be a read error. The rearrangement uses TRBV15 and TRBJ2-1; 10 nucleotides agree with TRBD2. Germline CDR1 reads LNHNV; CDR2 reads YYDKDF (reference sequence). The CDR3 contains 15 residues. The CDR3 loop reads CSTRSGRAMYNEQFF. CDR3 nucleotide sequence: TGTTCCACAAGGAGCGGGAGGGCCATGTACAATGAGCAGTTCTTC.

Notes on this clonotype: Compared with germline, one end of the junction differs, possibly owing to a read error. V gene TRBV7-9 combines with J gene TRBJ2-1; 10 bases line up with TRBD2. This CDR3 region has 17 residues. Germline V CDR1 and CDR2: SEHNR, FQNEAQ (reference sequence). DNA of the CDR3: TGTGCCAGCAGCTTATGGCTTAGCGGGAGGACCTACAATGAGGAGTTCTTC. It is translated as CASSLWLSGRTYNEEFF.

CDR3 sequence reads: CASRAGTGNGYTF. CDR3 nucleotides: TGTGCCAGCAGAGCTGGGACAGGGAATGGCTACACCTTC. The chain combines TRBV6-5 with TRBJ1-2, with 9 bases aligning to TRBD1. Per germline, CDR1 MNHEY and CDR2 SVGAGI. The CDR3 spans 13 residues. V shed 6 bases, J shed 6 bases, and the junction held 5 bases outside the gene matches.

This clonotype was recorded at least ten times. V usage is TRBV4-3 and J usage is TRBJ2-5, with D perhaps being TRBD1 or TRBD2 (6 bases each). CDR1 is LGHNA and CDR2 is YSLEER in the germline V gene. CDR3 length equals 16 residues. The V end lost 0 bases, the J end lost 1 base, and 12 bases lay between the germline ends. The chain's CDR3 is CASSQDRGVGQETQYF. The CDR3 nucleotides read TGCGCCAGCAGCCAAGATAGGGGGGTGGGCCAAGAGACCCAGTACTTC.

In regard to this clonotype: Given a much more abundant clone one base away, this may be a read error. The CDR3 DNA sequence: TGTGCCAGCAGCCCTACATCGGGAGGGGGAACCTCTGGGGCCAACGTCCTGACTTTC. This encodes CASSPTSGGGTSGANVLTF. The chain combines TRBV11-2 with TRBJ2-6, with 8 nucleotides matching TRBD2. Per germline, CDR1 SGHAT and CDR2 FQNNGV. The length of the CDR3 is 19 residues. Unmatched junction bases numbered 12, after V lost 5 bases and J lost 0 bases.

This clonotype was observed many times. This sequence joins TRBV7-9 and TRBJ1-1; D is unclear. Germline V gene sequence: CDR1 SEHNR, CDR2 FQNEAQ (reference sequence). CDR3 size: 13 residues. Deletions cut 6 bases from V and 10 bases from J, with 18 bases between. As DNA, the CDR3 is TGTGCCAGCAGACCCGAAGGACCGGGGAGAGCTTTCTTT. It is translated as CASRPEGPGRAFF.

This clonotype showed up just a few times. This sequence may be a read error, since a much larger clone differs from it by one base. The chain is built from TRBV10-3 and TRBJ1-6; tentative D call: TRBD1 (5 bases). Germline V gene data show CDR1 as ENHRY and CDR2 as SYGVKD. The CDR3 length is 20 residues. The CDR3 spells CAISESGGQYRSSYNPPLHF. The CDR3 bases are TGTGCCATCAGTGAGTCCGGTGGGCAGTACAGGAGCTCCTATAATCCACCCCTCCACTTT.

Comments on this clonotype: A much bigger clone sits one base away, suggesting this may be a read error. The V call is TRBV20-1, the J call TRBJ2-3; 10 bases agree with TRBD2. This CDR3 region has 16 residues. Germline V gene sequence: CDR1 DFQATT, CDR2 SNEGSKA (reference sequence). CDR3 sequence (DNA): TGCAGCTACCTAGCGGGAGTCAGTCGGGCCACAGATACGCAGTATTTT. It yields the protein CSYLAGVSRATDTQYF.

V usage is TRBV11-3 and J usage is TRBJ2-1; the D is unclear. Germline V CDR1 and CDR2: SGHNT, YENEEA. The CDR3 consists of 14 residues. Trimming pared 6 bases from V and 9 bases from J, leaving 18 bases between. Written as DNA, the CDR3 is TGTGCCAGCAGACTGGCTATTACGTCTACTGAGCAGTTCTTC. Translation gives CASRLAITSTEQFF.

This clonotype was observed once. The chain is built from TRBV20-1 and TRBJ1-5, with D tentatively TRBD1 (5 bases). The CDR3 covers 16 residues. From germline, CDR1 is DFQATT and CDR2 SNEGSKA (reference sequence). V shed 3 bases and J shed 1 base, with 16 bases lying between them. The CDR3 loop reads CSASGAQGGSNQPQHF. The CDR3 DNA follows: TGCAGTGCTAGTGGTGCCCAGGGTGGAAGCAATCAGCCCCAGCATTTT.

Details on this clonotype: A read error is possible here, since a much larger clone lies one base away. The CDR3 loop is CAISELDRVPGANLLTF. CDR3 bases: TGTGCCATCAGTGAGTTGGACAGGGTCCCTGGGGCCAACCTCCTGACTTTC. The chain has TRBV10-3 and TRBJ2-6; 8 bases are shared with TRBD1. Germline CDR1 reads ENHRY; CDR2 reads SYGVKD. The CDR3 loop spans 17 amino acids.

With respect to this clonotype: This clone may be a read error of a much larger clone one base away. The genes are TRBV28 and TRBJ2-3; unclear D gene. The CDR3 runs to 14 residues. The germline CDR1 and CDR2 sequences are MDHEN and SYDVKM. The CDR3 DNA reads as TGTGTCAGCAGTTCAAATAGGTTCAAAGATACGCAGTATTTT. This codes for CVSSSNRFKDTQYF.

This clonotype was observed many times. This chain joins TRBV20-1 and TRBJ2-1, with 10 bases identical to TRBD2. Per germline, CDR1 DFQATT and CDR2 SNEGSKA (reference sequence). The CDR3 totals 14 residues. Losses at the gene ends were 5 bases for V and 5 bases for J; bases not matched to a gene: 6. The CDR3 is CSAEGLAMNNEQFF. The CDR3 coding sequence is TGCAGTGCTGAGGGACTAGCGATGAACAATGAGCAGTTCTTC.

About this clonotype itself: The junction does not match germline at one end; this may be a read error. V is TRBV4-1 and J is TRBJ2-2; 10 bases fit TRBD2. The CDR3 contains 16 residues. Looked up from germline, CDR1 is MGHRA and CDR2 is YSYEKL. CDR3 nucleotide sequence: TGCGTCAGCAGCCAAGAGGAGCGGGGGGGCATCGGGAAGCTGTTTTTT. Translating it yields CVSSQEERGGIGKLFF.

This clonotype was seen a single time. The junction departs from the called germline gene at one end, perhaps through a read error. The chain combines TRBV11-3 with TRBJ2-5, with TRBD1 matching 7 bases. The length of the CDR3 is 16 residues. The germline CDR1 and CDR2 sequences are SGHNT and YENEEA. CDR3 amino acids: CASSLERGTVEQTQYF. The DNA of the CDR3 is TGTGCCAGTAGCTTAGAGAGAGGGACAGTCGAACAGACCCAGTACTTC. Looking up the rest from reference TRBV11-3 and TRBJ2-5 gives the full variable domain: EAGVVQSPRYKIIEKKQPVAFWCNPISGHNTLYWYLQNLGQGPELLIRYENEEAVDDSQLPKDRFSAERLKGVDSTLKIQPAELGDSAVYLCASSLERGTVEQTQYFGPGTRLLVL.

This sequence joins TRBV5-6 and TRBJ2-1; D gene uncertain. The CDR3 contains 14 residues. Trimming removed 4 bases at V and 4 bases at J, with 12 bases between. Per germline, CDR1 SGHDT and CDR2 YYEEEE. CDR3: CASSMLGRYNEQFF. The CDR3, as DNA: TGTGCCAGCAGCATGTTAGGAAGATACAATGAGCAGTTCTTC.

This chain links TRBV28 with TRBJ2-5; 10 bases match TRBD2. V lost 3 bases to trimming and J lost 5 bases; unmatched junction nucleotides: 9. This CDR3 region has 16 residues. The germline V gene has CDR1 MDHEN and CDR2 SYDVKM. CDR3 loop: CASSFSGRTLIETQYF. In DNA, the CDR3 is TGTGCCAGCAGTTTTAGCGGGAGGACCCTAATTGAGACCCAGTACTTC. The whole variable domain, filled in from reference TRBV28 and TRBJ2-5, reads DVKVTQSSRYLVKRTGEKVFLECVQDMDHENMFWYRQDPGLGLRLIYFSYDVKMKEKGDIPEGYSVSREKKERFSLILESASTNQTSMYLCASSFSGRTLIETQYFGPGTRLLVL.